These T cell receptor beta chains were read from a single sample in a study of shared clonotypes between healthy human individuals. Some clones are missing from TCRdb's copy, which holds only in-frame ones; the method was immunoSEQ multiplex PCR. The sample yields 2.3 million or so clones, approximately 93% seen once. The sample taken for sequencing was naive CD4+ T cells from PBMCs. These receptors were collected from a man younger than 30 in good health. Some clones in this sample may be carry-over from other donors' samples. Each CDR3 is given with its conserved first and last residue. Fields, in order: J gene, clone size, D gene, V gene, CDR3 DNA, CDR3 protein. The D gene is left open where the match is weak. Some rows mark clone size as missing; the rest say once, few, many or name a class of expanded clone.

TRBJ1-1	.	.	TRBV18	TGTGCCAGCTCACCTTTACCGGACACTGAAGCTTTCTTT	CASSPLPDTEAFF
TRBJ2-1	.	.	TRBV28	TGTGCCAGCAGCAACCCGGGACAACAAGACAATGAGCAGTTCTTC	CASSNPGQQDNEQFF
TRBJ2-1	.	.	TRBV14	TGTGCCAGCAGCCAAGATTTGGGACACATCTACAATGAGCAGTTCTTC	CASSQDLGHIYNEQFF
TRBJ2-3	once	.	TRBV27	TGTGCCAGCAGGGTCAAGGGCGCCTTGACCCCACAGCGAGAAGATACGCAGTATTTT	CASRVKGALTPQREDTQYF
TRBJ1-3	.	.	TRBV30	TGTGCCTGGACCCCTGGGCACTCTGGAAACACCATATATTTT	CAWTPGHSGNTIYF
TRBJ1-1	once	.	TRBV5-1	TGCGCCAGCAGCTCCCTCGGGGCGGATTGGGCATACACTGAAGCTTTCTTT	CASSSLGADWAYTEAFF
TRBJ1-2	.	.	TRBV28	TGTGCCAGCAGTTTATCAGCCCTAGCTAACTATGGCTACACCTTC	CASSLSALANYGYTF
TRBJ1-1	few	.	TRBV28	TGTGCCAGCAGTTTTTGGACTGAAGCTTTCTTT	CASSFWTEAFF
TRBJ1-1	.	.	TRBV6-1	TGTGCCAGCAGCCTCGGGGGGACGAGCACTGAAGCTTTCTTT	CASSLGGTSTEAFF
TRBJ2-7	.	TRBD1	TRBV2	TGTGCCTGTGGAGGGACAGGGGACGAGCAGTACTTC	CACGGTGDEQYF
TRBJ1-5	once	.	TRBV28	TGTGCCAGCAGCCCCCTCCGGGGGGCAGGAGATCAGCCCCAGCATTTT	CASSPLRGAGDQPQHF
TRBJ1-3	.	.	TRBV2	TGTGCCAGCAGTGAACAGCTTCCAAGCTCTGGAAACACCATATATTTT	CASSEQLPSSGNTIYF
TRBJ1-2	.	TRBD1	TRBV5-4	TGTGCCAGCAGCTTAGTAGGACAGGGGGCTAATGGCTACACCTTC	CASSLVGQGANGYTF
TRBJ2-5	once	TRBD2	TRBV5-4	TGTGCCAGCACCCTGGGGCCGACTAGCGGGCTACAAGAGACCCAGTACTTC	CASTLGPTSGLQETQYF
TRBJ1-4	.	TRBD1	TRBV19	TGTGCCAGCATGGGACAGAATAATGAAAAACTGTTTTTT	CASMGQNNEKLFF
TRBJ1-1	.	.	TRBV9	TGTGCCAGCAGCCCGGGCGGGGTGGCTTTCTTT	CASSPGGVAFF
TRBJ1-1	once	.	TRBV14	TGTGCCAGCAGCCAAGTCGATAGTACTGAAGCTTTCTTT	CASSQVDSTEAFF
TRBJ1-1	few	.	TRBV20-1	TGCAGTGCTACACAGGGACCTGAAGCTTTCTTT	CSATQGPEAFF
TRBJ2-2	.	TRBD2	TRBV9	TGTGCCAGCAGTCGAGGACTAGCGGAGAACACCGGGGAGCTGTTTTTT	CASSRGLAENTGELFF
TRBJ2-2	.	.	TRBV23-1	TGCGCCAGCAGTCAATATAGGGACACCCACACCGGGGAGCTGTTTTTT	CASSQYRDTHTGELFF